A selection of T cell receptor beta chains follows, all from one sample in a study of technical replicates of blood from four donors. Generated by immunoSEQ multiplex PCR, the TCRdb table keeps only in-frame clones and is missing some. The data hold 82,000 or so clones, with over 95% observed a single time. The source material was T cells isolated from PBMCs. The receptors shown here come from a human donor in good health. CDR3s include the opening cysteine and the closing phenylalanine or tryptophan. A D gene is named only where the DNA matches it firmly. Clone size, where shown, is once, few, many, or a class for clones that have expanded.

clone size	V gene	J gene	D gene	CDR3 DNA	CDR3 protein
NA	TRBV28	TRBJ2-5	TRBD1	TGTGCCAGCAGTGTTGACAGGGAAGAGACCCAGTACTTC	CASSVDREETQYF
NA	TRBV11-3	TRBJ2-7	NA	TGTGCCAGCAGCAGGTGGGTACAGAACTACGAGCAGTACTTC	CASSRWVQNYEQYF
NA	TRBV29-1	TRBJ1-3	NA	TGCAGCGTTGAAGGAGGGTCTGGAAACACCATATATTTT	CSVEGGSGNTIYF
NA	TRBV19	TRBJ1-5	TRBD1	TGTGCCAGTAGTCCAGGCACAGGGGCTCTTAGACAGCCCCAGCATTTT	CASSPGTGALRQPQHF
NA	TRBV19	TRBJ2-4	TRBD2	TGTGCCAGTAGTATGGGAGGGGTCGGTAAAAACATTCAGTACTTC	CASSMGGVGKNIQYF
NA	TRBV9	TRBJ2-1	NA	TGTGCCAGCAGCCCCACCATGAGGGCTAATGAGCAGTTCTTC	CASSPTMRANEQFF
NA	TRBV7-3	TRBJ2-1	TRBD2	TGTGCCAGCAGTCAGGGACTAGCGGGAAGGAGTGAGCAGTTCTTC	CASSQGLAGRSEQFF
NA	TRBV9	TRBJ2-1	TRBD2	TGTGCCAGCAGCGTAGGGTCGGGAAGAGGCGGGAGGAAAGGCTCCTACAATGAGCAGTTCTTC	CASSVGSGRGGRKGSYNEQFF
NA	TRBV7-8	TRBJ2-7	TRBD2	TGTGCCAGCAGCCCTTATCTAGCGGGACCTCTCGAGCAGTACTTC	CASSPYLAGPLEQYF
NA	TRBV5-5	TRBJ1-2	NA	TGTGCCAGCAGCTTGGACAATAGGGGCTATGGCTACACCTTC	CASSLDNRGYGYTF
NA	TRBV21-1	TRBJ1-5	NA	TGTGCCAGCAGCAAAGTAGGGGGGACAGGGGGATTCCTGATAGGGAATCAGCCCCAGCATTTT	CASSKVGGTGGFLIGNQPQHF
NA	TRBV9	TRBJ2-5	NA	TGTGCCAGCAGCGTAGGGGGAGAAAGACTCCAAGAGACCCAGTACTTC	CASSVGGERLQETQYF
NA	TRBV18	TRBJ2-7	TRBD2	TGTGCCAGCTCACCACCTCTAGCGGGAGCCTACGAGCAGTACTTC	CASSPPLAGAYEQYF
NA	TRBV19	TRBJ1-1	TRBD1	TGTGCCAGTAGTACAACCGGGACAGGGAGCACTGAAGCTTTCTTT	CASSTTGTGSTEAFF
once	TRBV19	TRBJ1-1	NA	TGTGCCAGTTACTCCAGTGCGGGACGCCGGTTGAACACTGAAGCTTTCTTT	CASYSSAGRRLNTEAFF
NA	TRBV7-2	TRBJ2-7	NA	TGTGCCAGCAGCTTAAGACAGGGAGGAGTGGAGCAGTACTTC	CASSLRQGGVEQYF
NA	TRBV5-1	TRBJ1-1	TRBD1	TGCGCCAGCAGCTTACAGGGGGCAACTGAAGCTTTCTTT	CASSLQGATEAFF
NA	TRBV27	TRBJ1-5	TRBD1	TGTGCCAGCAGAACAGGGGTTAGCAATCAGCCCCAGCATTTT	CASRTGVSNQPQHF
NA	TRBV27	TRBJ2-3	TRBD2	TGTGCCAGCAGTTCCTCGGCGGGAGCTCCAGATACGCAGTATTTT	CASSSSAGAPDTQYF
once	TRBV28	TRBJ2-7	TRBD2	TGTGCCAGCAGTCCCATCACGGGGGGGCTACCACACTACGAGCAGTACTTC	CASSPITGGLPHYEQYF
NA	TRBV5-1	TRBJ2-1	TRBD2	TGCGCCAGCAGCTTGGTCCCTAGCGGGAGTTATGCCAATGAGCAGTTCTTC	CASSLVPSGSYANEQFF
NA	TRBV4-1	TRBJ1-4	TRBD1	TGCGCCAGCAGCCAAGAGACAGGGTATAATGAAAAACTGTTTTTT	CASSQETGYNEKLFF
NA	TRBV7-9	TRBJ1-2	NA	TGTGCACTGAGGGAACTCGGTGGCTACACCTTC	CALRELGGYTF
NA	TRBV28	TRBJ2-3	NA	TGTGCCAGCAGGACTATCGCAGATACGCAGTATTTT	CASRTIADTQYF
NA	TRBV19	TRBJ2-7	NA	TGTGCCAGTAGTATTAGGGGCCCCTACGAGCAGTACTTC	CASSIRGPYEQYF
NA	TRBV6-1	TRBJ2-3	TRBD2	TGTGCCAGCAGTGAAGGGGGTACTAGCGGCACAGATACGCAGTATTTT	CASSEGGTSGTDTQYF
NA	TRBV6-5	TRBJ2-1	NA	TGTGCCAGCAGGAGAAATGGACACTTGCTCAATGAGCAGTTCTTC	CASRRNGHLLNEQFF
NA	TRBV5-7	TRBJ1-5	NA	TGTGCCAGCAGCTTGGCCCAGTATCAGCCCCAGCATTTT	CASSLAQYQPQHF
NA	TRBV6-6	TRBJ2-2	NA	TGTGCCAGCAGCCTCTCCCTGGGGCGGGAGCTGTTTTTT	CASSLSLGRELFF
NA	TRBV2	TRBJ2-7	TRBD2	TGTGCCAGCAGTGCGCGGGGGGCGGGGGCCTACGAGCAGTACTTC	CASSARGAGAYEQYF
NA	TRBV27	TRBJ2-7	NA	TGTGCCAGCAGTCCTGACCCCCTCGGACTTTCCCTCGAGCAGTACTTC	CASSPDPLGLSLEQYF
NA	TRBV19	TRBJ1-3	NA	TGTGCCAGTTTTTCGAGGCCCGCTGGAAACACCATATATTTT	CASFSRPAGNTIYF
NA	TRBV9	TRBJ2-2	NA	TGTGCCAGCAGCGTTGGCGGGATCAACACCGGGGAGCTGTTTTTT	CASSVGGINTGELFF
NA	TRBV5-6	TRBJ2-2	NA	TGTGCCAGCAGCTTGGCTCTAGGGGAAACCGGGGAGCTGTTTTTT	CASSLALGETGELFF
NA	TRBV19	TRBJ2-5	NA	TGTGCCAGTAGTCCTCGGGATATCGGGGAGACCCAGTACTTC	CASSPRDIGETQYF
NA	TRBV9	TRBJ2-1	TRBD2	TGTGCCAGCAGCGTGCCACTAGCGGGAGGGCTTGATGAGCAGTTCTTC	CASSVPLAGGLDEQFF
NA	TRBV2	TRBJ2-3	TRBD1	TGTGCCAGCCTCGTCCGGGACAGGGGGTATTTT	CASLVRDRGYF
NA	TRBV19	TRBJ2-1	TRBD1	TGTGCCAGTAGTAGTATGGGGGACAGGGTATCCAATGAGCAGTTCTTC	CASSSMGDRVSNEQFF
NA	TRBV4-2	TRBJ2-1	NA	TGTGCCAGCAGCCAAGGACAGCGAGATGAGCAGTTCTTC	CASSQGQRDEQFF
NA	TRBV6-5	TRBJ1-4	TRBD1	TGTGCCAGCATGTTTACAGGGGCGAAAGTCGAAAAACTGTTTTTT	CASMFTGAKVEKLFF
NA	TRBV7-9	TRBJ2-3	TRBD1	TGTGCCAGCAGCTACAGGGGGTCCCCAGATACGCAGTATTTT	CASSYRGSPDTQYF
NA	TRBV2	TRBJ2-1	TRBD2	TGTGCCAGCAAGGTGACTAGCGGCTCAAGCTCCTACAATGAGCAGTTCTTC	CASKVTSGSSSYNEQFF
NA	TRBV20-1	TRBJ1-5	NA	TGCAGTGCCGCGAGAGGGCCCCAGCATTTT	CSAARGPQHF
once	TRBV6-5	TRBJ2-7	NA	TGTGCCAGCAGTAGTCCCGGGAGCTCCTACGAGCAGTACTTC	CASSSPGSSYEQYF
NA	TRBV5-1	TRBJ1-2	TRBD1	TGCGCCAGCAAGCAAGACAGGGTTAGTCCCTATGGCTACACCTTC	CASKQDRVSPYGYTF
NA	TRBV4-1	TRBJ2-7	TRBD2	TGCGCCAGCAGCCAAGCGCCCGGGACTAGTTCCTACGAGCAGTACTTC	CASSQAPGTSSYEQYF
NA	TRBV9	TRBJ1-1	NA	TGTGCCAGCAGCGTAGATCAGAACACTGAAGCTTTCTTT	CASSVDQNTEAFF
NA	TRBV9	TRBJ2-5	NA	TGTGCCTCGACAGGGCGGGGAGGAGAGACCCAGTACTTC	CASTGRGGETQYF
NA	TRBV14	TRBJ2-7	NA	TGTGCCAGCAGCCAAGAGCGGAAGCCCCCTGGCACCTACGAGCAGTACTTC	CASSQERKPPGTYEQYF
NA	TRBV11-3	TRBJ1-1	NA	TGTGCCAGCAGCCGGAGACAGGTTTTGAACACTGAAGCTTTCTTT	CASSRRQVLNTEAFF
once	TRBV28	TRBJ2-3	TRBD2	TGTGCCAGCAGTTTGATACTAGGACTAGCGGGAGGCGTCTTTGTCACAGATACGCAGTATTTT	CASSLILGLAGGVFVTDTQYF